This T cell receptor beta chain was identified in a study of blood T cell repertoires in COVID-19. Study at large: PBMCs, B-cell-depleted T cells, or T cells provided the cDNA or gDNA that made up the material.

Looked up from germline, CDR1 is MGHRA and CDR2 is YSYEKL. The CDR3 has 18 residues. Germline trimming cut 1 base from V and 0 bases from J; bases unmatched to any gene: 7. As processed by the authors: Reference gene primer amplification gave nucleated cell count estimates. Repertoires were generated with immunoSEQ multiplex PCR, while TCRdb's copy carries only in-frame clones and drops some. V and J calls and clone size are as listed in that table; D and trimming were resolved from the DNA. The sample has around 68,000 clones; over 85% are singletons. This clonotype originated in a man between 65 and 85 years old with active COVID-19. Sequencing input: peripheral blood. V is TRBV4-1 and J is TRBJ2-4; 9 nucleotides match TRBD2. The CDR3 nucleotides read TGCGCCAGCAGCCAAGGTAGCGGGGGCCTCCTAGCCAAAAACATTCAGTACTTC. This encodes CASSQGSGGLLAKNIQYF.